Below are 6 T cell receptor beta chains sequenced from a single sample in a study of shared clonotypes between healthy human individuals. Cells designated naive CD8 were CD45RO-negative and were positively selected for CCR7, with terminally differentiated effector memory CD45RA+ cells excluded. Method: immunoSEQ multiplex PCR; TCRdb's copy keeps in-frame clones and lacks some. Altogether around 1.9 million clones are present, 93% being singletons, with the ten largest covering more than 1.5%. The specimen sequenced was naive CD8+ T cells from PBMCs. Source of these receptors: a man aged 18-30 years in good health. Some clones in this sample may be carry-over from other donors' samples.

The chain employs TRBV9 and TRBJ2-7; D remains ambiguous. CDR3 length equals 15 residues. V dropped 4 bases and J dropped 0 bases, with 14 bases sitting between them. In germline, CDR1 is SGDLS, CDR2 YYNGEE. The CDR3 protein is CASSPSPTNSYEQYF. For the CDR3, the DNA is TGTGCCAGCAGCCCGTCCCCGACGAACTCCTACGAGCAGTACTTC. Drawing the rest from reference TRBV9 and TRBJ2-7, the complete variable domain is DSGVTQTPKHLITATGQRVTLRCSPRSGDLSVYWYQQSLDQGLQFLIQYYNGEERAKGNILERFSAQQFPDLHSELNLSSLELGDSALYFCASSPSPTNSYEQYFGPGTRLTVT.

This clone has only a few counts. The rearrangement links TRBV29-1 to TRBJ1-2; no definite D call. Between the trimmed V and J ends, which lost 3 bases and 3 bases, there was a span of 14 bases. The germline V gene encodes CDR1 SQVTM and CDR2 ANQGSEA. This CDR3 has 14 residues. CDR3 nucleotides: TGCAGCGTTGACAGCCCCGGGCTATACTATGGCTACACCTTC. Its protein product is CSVDSPGLYYGYTF.

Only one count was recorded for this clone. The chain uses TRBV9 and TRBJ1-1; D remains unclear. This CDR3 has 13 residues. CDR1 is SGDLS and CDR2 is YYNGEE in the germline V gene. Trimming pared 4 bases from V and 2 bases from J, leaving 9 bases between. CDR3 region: CASSTYSNTEAFF. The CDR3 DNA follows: TGTGCCAGCAGCACCTACAGCAACACTGAAGCTTTCTTT.

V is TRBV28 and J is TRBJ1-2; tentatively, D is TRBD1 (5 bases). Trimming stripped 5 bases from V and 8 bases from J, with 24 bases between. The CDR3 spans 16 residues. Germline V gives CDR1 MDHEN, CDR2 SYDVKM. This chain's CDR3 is CASSLTLKGTNLGYTF. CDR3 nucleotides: TGTGCCAGCAGTCTAACCCTGAAAGGGACCAACTTAGGCTACACCTTC.

Written as DNA, the CDR3 is TGTGCCAGTAGTGGCAACACACCCCCTACAGGGGGGGTCTATAGCAATCAGCCCCAGCATTTT. This gives the protein CASSGNTPPTGGVYSNQPQHF. The rearrangement uses TRBV19 and TRBJ1-5; 8 positions match TRBD1. V lost 5 bases to trimming and J lost 0 bases; unmatched junction nucleotides: 21. The CDR3 has 21 residues. CDR1 LNHDA and CDR2 SQIVND come from the germline V gene (reference sequence).

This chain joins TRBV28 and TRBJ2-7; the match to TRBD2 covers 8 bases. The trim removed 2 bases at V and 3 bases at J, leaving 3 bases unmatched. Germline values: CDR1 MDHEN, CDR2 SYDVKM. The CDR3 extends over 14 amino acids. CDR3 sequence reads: CASSLGTRDYEQYF. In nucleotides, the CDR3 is TGTGCCAGCAGTTTAGGGACTAGGGACTACGAGCAGTACTTC.